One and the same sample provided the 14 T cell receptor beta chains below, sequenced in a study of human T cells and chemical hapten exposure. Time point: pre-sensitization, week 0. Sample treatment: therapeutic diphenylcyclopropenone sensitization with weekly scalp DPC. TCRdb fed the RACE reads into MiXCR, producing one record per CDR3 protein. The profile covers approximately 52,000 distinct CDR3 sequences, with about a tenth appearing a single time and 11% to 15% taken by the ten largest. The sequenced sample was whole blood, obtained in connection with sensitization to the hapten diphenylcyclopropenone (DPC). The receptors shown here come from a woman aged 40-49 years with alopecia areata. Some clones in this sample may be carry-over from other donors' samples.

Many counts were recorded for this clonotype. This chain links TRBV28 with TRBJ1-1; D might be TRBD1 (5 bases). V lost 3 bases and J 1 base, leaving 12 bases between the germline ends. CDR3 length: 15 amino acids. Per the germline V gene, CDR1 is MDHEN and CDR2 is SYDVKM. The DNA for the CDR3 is TGTGCCAGCAGTTTTGGTGGGACGGCGAACACTGAAGCTTTCTTT. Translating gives CASSFGGTANTEAFF.

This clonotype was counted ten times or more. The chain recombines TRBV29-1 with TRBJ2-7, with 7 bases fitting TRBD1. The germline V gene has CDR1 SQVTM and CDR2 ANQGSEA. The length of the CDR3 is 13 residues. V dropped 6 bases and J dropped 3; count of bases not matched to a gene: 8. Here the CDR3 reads CSVPGQTYYEQYF. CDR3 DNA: TGCAGCGTCCCGGGACAGACATACTACGAGCAGTACTTC.

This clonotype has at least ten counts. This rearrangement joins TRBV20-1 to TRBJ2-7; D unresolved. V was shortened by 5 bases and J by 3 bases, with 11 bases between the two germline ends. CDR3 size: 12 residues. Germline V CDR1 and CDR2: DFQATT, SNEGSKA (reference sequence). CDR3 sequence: CSAVRNYYEQYF. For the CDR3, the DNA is TGCAGTGCTGTCAGAAATTACTACGAGCAGTACTTC.

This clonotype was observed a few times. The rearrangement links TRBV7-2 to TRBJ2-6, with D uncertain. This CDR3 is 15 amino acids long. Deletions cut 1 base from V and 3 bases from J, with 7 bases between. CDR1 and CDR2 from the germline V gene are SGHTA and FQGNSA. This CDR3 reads CASSLEIFGANVLTF. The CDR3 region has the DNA TGTGCCAGCAGCTTAGAAATCTTTGGGGCCAACGTCCTGACTTTC.

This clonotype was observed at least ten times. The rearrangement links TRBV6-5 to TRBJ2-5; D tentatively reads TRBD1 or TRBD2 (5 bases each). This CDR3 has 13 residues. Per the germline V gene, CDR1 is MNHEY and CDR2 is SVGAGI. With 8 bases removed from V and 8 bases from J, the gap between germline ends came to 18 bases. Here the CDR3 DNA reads TGTGCCAGCTCCGTCGTGCAGGGACGAACCCAGTACTTC. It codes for CASSVVQGRTQYF.

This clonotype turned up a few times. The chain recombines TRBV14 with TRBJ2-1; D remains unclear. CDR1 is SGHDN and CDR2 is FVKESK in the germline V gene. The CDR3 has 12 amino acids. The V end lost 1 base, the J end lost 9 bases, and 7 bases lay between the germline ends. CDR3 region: CASSQGYSEQFF. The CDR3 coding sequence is TGTGCCAGCAGCCAAGGTTATAGTGAGCAGTTCTTC.

The CDR3 sequence: CASSLFLNTEAFF. Written as DNA, the CDR3 is TGTGCCAGCAGCTTATTCTTGAACACTGAAGCTTTCTTT. V usage is TRBV7-3 and J usage is TRBJ1-1; no reliable D call. Trimming took 2 bases from V and 0 from J, leaving 4 bases between them. The germline CDR1 and CDR2 sequences are SGHTA and FQGTGA. The CDR3 loop spans 13 amino acids.

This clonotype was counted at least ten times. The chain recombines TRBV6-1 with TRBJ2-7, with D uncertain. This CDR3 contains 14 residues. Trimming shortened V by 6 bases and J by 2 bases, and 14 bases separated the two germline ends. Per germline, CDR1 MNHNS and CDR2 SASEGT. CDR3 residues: CASSLGMKAYEQYF. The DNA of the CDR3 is TGTGCCAGCAGCCTAGGGATGAAGGCCTACGAGCAGTACTTC.

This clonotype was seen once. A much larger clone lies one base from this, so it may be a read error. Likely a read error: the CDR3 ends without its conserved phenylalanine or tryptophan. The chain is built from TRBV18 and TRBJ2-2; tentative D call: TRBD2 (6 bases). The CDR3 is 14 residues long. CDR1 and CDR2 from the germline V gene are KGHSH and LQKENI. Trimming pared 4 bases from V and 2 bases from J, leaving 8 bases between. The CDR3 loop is CASSQGLNTGELFS. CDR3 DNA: TGTGCCAGCTCACAGGGACTCAACACCGGGGAGCTGTTTTCT.

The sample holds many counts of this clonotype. The CDR3: CASSSPTEAFF. CDR3 coding DNA: TGTGCCAGCAGTTCCCCAACTGAAGCTTTCTTT. The chain recombines TRBV28 with TRBJ1-1; D gene uncertain. V lost 4 bases to trimming and J lost 5 bases, with 5 bases between them. Germline CDR1 MDHEN, CDR2 SYDVKM. This CDR3 spans 11 amino acids.

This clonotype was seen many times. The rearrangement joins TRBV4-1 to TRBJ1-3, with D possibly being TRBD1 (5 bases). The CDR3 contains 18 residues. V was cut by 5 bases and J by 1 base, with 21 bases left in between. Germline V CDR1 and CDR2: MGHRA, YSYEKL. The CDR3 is CASSKGRSQGLSGNTIYF. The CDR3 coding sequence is TGCGCCAGCAGCAAAGGGAGAAGTCAGGGCTTGTCTGGAAACACCATATATTTT.

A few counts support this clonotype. Here the CDR3 DNA reads TGTGCCAGCAGTGCCTCCGGGACGTGGGGAGCTTTCTTT. It specifies CASSASGTWGAFF. The chain is built from TRBV6-1 and TRBJ1-1; the D gene is possibly TRBD1 (5 bases). The V end lost 4 bases, the J end lost 10 bases, and 16 bases lay between the germline ends. The CDR3 totals 13 residues. Germline CDR1 is MNHNS and CDR2 is SASEGT.

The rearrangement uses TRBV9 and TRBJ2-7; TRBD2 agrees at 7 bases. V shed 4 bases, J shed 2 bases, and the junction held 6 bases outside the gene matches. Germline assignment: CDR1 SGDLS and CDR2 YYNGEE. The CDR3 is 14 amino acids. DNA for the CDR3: TGTGCCAGCAGCCGGGGGGATACGGCCTACGAGCAGTACTTC. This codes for CASSRGDTAYEQYF.

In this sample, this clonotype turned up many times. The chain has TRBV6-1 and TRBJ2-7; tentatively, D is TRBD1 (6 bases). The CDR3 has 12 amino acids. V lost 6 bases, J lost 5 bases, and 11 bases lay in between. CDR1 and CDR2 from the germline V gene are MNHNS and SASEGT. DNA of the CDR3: TGTGCCAGCAGCTCAGGGGCCCACGAGCAGTACTTC. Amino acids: CASSSGAHEQYF.